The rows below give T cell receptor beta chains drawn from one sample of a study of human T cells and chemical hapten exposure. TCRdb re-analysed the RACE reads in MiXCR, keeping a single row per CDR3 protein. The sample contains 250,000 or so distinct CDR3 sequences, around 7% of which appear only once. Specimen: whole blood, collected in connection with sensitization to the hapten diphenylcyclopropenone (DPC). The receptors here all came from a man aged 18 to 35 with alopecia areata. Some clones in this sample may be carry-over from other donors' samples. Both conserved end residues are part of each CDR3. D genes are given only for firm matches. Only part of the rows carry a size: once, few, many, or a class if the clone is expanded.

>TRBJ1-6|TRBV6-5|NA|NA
CASSYSGESSPLHF
TGTGCCAGCAGTTACTCTGGGGAGTCGTCACCCCTCCACTTT
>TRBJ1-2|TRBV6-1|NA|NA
CASSNNDRINYGYTF
TGTGCCAGCAGTAACAATGACCGAATTAACTATGGCTACACCTTC
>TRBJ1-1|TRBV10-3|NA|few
CAISRREENTEAFF
TGTGCCATCAGTCGTCGGGAGGAGAACACTGAAGCTTTCTTT
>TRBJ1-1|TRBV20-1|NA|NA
CSARDIVGSIPQEAFF
TGCAGTGCTAGAGATATCGTTGGGAGTATCCCCCAGGAAGCTTTCTTT
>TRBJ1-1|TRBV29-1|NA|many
CSVLQDGNTEAFF
TGCAGCGTTCTACAGGACGGGAACACTGAAGCTTTCTTT
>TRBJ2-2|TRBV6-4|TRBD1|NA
CAKTGERGGTGELFF
TGTGCCAAGACAGGGGAAAGAGGCGGCACCGGGGAGCTGTTTTTT
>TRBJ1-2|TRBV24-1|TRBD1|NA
CATSDGAGGTYGYTF
TGTGCCACCAGTGATGGGGCAGGGGGAACCTATGGCTACACCTTC
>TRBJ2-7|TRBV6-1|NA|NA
CASEGVSSYEQYF
TGTGCCAGCGAGGGGGTCTCCTCCTACGAGCAGTACTTC
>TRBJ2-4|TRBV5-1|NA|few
CASSLELRAEDIQYF
TGCGCCAGCAGCTTGGAACTACGGGCCGAAGACATTCAGTACTTC
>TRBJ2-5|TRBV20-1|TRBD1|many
CSARDPGQQETQYF
TGCAGTGCTAGAGACCCGGGACAGCAAGAGACCCAGTACTTC
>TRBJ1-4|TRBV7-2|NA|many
CASSHEVWGLGEKLFF
TGTGCCAGCAGCCACGAGGTGTGGGGGCTCGGTGAAAAACTGTTTTTT
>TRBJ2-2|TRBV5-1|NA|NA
CASSLTANTGELFF
TGCGCCAGCAGCCTGACAGCAAACACCGGGGAGCTGTTTTTT
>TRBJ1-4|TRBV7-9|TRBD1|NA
CASSSGGTGEKLFF
TGTGCCAGCAGCTCAGGGGGAACCGGTGAAAAACTGTTTTTT
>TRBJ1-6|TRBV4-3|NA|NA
CASSQDSARGRSYNSPLHF
TGCGCCAGCAGCCAAGATAGTGCACGCGGCCGCTCCTATAATTCACCCCTCCACTTT
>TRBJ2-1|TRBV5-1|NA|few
CASSLDQGTYNEQFF
TGCGCCAGCAGCTTGGATCAGGGGACTTACAATGAGCAGTTCTTC
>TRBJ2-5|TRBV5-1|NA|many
CASSLGDNQETQYF
TGCGCCAGCAGCTTGGGAGACAACCAAGAGACCCAGTACTTC
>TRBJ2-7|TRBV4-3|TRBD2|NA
CASSLGTSGFYEQYF
TGCGCCAGCAGCCTCGGGACTAGCGGGTTCTACGAGCAGTACTTC
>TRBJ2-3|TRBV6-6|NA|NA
CASSYLGITSTDTQYF
TGTGCCAGCAGTTACTTGGGAATTACTAGCACAGATACGCAGTATTTT
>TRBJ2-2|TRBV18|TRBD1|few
CASSLQEQGPSTNTGELFF
TGTGCCAGCTCACTTCAAGAACAGGGGCCATCGACGAACACCGGGGAGCTGTTTTTT
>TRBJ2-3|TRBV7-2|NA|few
CASTTPGSRSNTQYF
TGTGCCAGCACCACTCCAGGGTCCCGCAGTAATACGCAGTATTTT
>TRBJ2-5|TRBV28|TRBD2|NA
CASRQAGQETQYF
TGTGCCAGCAGGCAAGCGGGGCAAGAGACCCAGTACTTC
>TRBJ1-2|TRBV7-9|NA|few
CASSLALEGYTF
TGTGCCAGCAGCTTAGCGCTAGAAGGCTACACCTTC
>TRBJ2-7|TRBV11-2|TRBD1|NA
CASSYGTGGTYEQYF
TGTGCCAGCAGCTACGGGACAGGGGGAACTTACGAGCAGTACTTC
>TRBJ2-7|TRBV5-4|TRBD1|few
CASSSPGTGYEQYF
TGTGCCAGCAGCAGTCCCGGGACAGGGTACGAGCAGTACTTC
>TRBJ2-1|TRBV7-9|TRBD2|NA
CASSLWGGKGNEQFF
TGTGCCAGCAGCTTATGGGGAGGGAAGGGCAATGAGCAGTTCTTC
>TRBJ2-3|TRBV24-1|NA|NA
CATSEDRITDTQYF
TGTGCCACCAGTGAGGACAGAATCACAGATACGCAGTATTTT
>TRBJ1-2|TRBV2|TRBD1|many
CASMPGQRSYGYTF
TGTGCCAGCATGCCGGGACAGAGAAGCTATGGCTACACCTTC
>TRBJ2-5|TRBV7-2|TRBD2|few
CASSLTSGGPETQYF
TGTGCCAGCAGCTTAACTAGCGGGGGACCAGAGACCCAGTACTTC
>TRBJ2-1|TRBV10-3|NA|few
CAISFLAEGDNEQFF
TGTGCCATCAGTTTTTTAGCGGAGGGAGACAATGAGCAGTTCTTC
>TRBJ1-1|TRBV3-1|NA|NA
CASSQEERTEAFF
TGTGCCAGCAGCCAAGAGGAAAGGACTGAAGCTTTCTTT
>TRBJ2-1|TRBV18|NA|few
CASSWDGYNEQFF
TGTGCCAGCTCATGGGACGGTTACAATGAGCAGTTCTTC
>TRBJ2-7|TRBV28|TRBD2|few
CASTLTGGDYEQYF
TGTGCCAGCACCCTTACGGGGGGTGACTACGAGCAGTACTTC
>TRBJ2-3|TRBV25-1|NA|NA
CASSARGPSSPTDTQYF
TGTGCCAGCAGTGCCCGGGGCCCTTCAAGTCCCACAGATACGCAGTATTTT
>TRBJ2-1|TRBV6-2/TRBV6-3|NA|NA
CASSSVLSYNEQFF
TGTGCCAGCAGTAGTGTCCTTTCCTACAATGAGCAGTTCTTC
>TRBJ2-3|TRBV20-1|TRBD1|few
CSARDVPGTVHSTDTQYF
TGCAGTGCTAGAGACGTCCCGGGGACAGTCCATAGCACAGATACGCAGTATTTT
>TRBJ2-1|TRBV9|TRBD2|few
CASSVHSGGSHNNEQFF
TGTGCCAGCAGCGTCCATAGCGGGGGCTCCCACAACAATGAGCAGTTCTTC
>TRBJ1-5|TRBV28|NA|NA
CASSSVLSGNNNQPQHF
TGTGCCAGCAGTTCGGTTTTATCTGGGAACAACAATCAGCCCCAGCATTTT
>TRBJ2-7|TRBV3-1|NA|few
CASSTVSEQYF
TGTGCCAGCAGCACAGTTTCCGAGCAGTACTTC
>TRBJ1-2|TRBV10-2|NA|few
CASTTGGVLGYGYTF
TGCGCCAGCACAACCGGCGGGGTGCTGGGCTATGGCTACACCTTC
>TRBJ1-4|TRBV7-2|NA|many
CASSLEPRITNEKLFF
TGTGCCAGCAGCTTAGAACCGAGAATAACTAATGAAAAACTGTTTTTT
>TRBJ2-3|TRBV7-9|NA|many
CASSLTQISTDTQYF
TGTGCCAGCAGCTTAACTCAGATTAGCACAGATACGCAGTATTTT
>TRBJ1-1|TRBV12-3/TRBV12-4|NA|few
CASSFPANLEAFF
TGTGCCAGCAGTTTCCCAGCTAATTTAGAAGCTTTCTTT
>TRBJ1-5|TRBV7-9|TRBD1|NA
CASSLEGQATLYSNQPQHF
TGTGCCAGCAGCTTAGAGGGACAGGCCACCCTTTATAGCAATCAGCCCCAGCATTTT
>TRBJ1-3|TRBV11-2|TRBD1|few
CASSHPTGRNTIYF
TGTGCCAGCAGCCATCCGACAGGGAGAAACACCATATATTTT
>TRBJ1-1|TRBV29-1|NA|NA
CSGNFLGTEAFF
TGCAGCGGCAACTTTCTGGGAACTGAAGCTTTCTTT
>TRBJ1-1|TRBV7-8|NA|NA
CASSLSGGIGTEAFF
TGTGCCAGCAGCTTGAGCGGTGGTATCGGGACTGAAGCTTTCTTT
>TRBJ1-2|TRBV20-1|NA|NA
CTGEGYTF
TGCACAGGGGAAGGCTACACCTTC
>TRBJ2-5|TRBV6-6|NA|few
CASGSGMSETQYF
TGTGCCAGCGGTTCAGGGATGTCAGAGACCCAGTACTTC
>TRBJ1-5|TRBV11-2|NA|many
CASSSSGKGKPQHF
TGTGCCAGCAGCTCCTCAGGGAAGGGGAAGCCCCAGCATTTT
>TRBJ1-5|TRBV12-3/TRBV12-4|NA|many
CASGLTGYQPQHF
TGTGCCAGCGGACTCACGGGGTATCAGCCCCAGCATTTT
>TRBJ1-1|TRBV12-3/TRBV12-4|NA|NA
CASSLWGQNTEAFF
TGTGCCAGCAGTTTATGGGGTCAGAACACTGAAGCTTTCTTT
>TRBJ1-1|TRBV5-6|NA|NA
CASSLWVTGTEAFF
TGTGCCAGCAGCTTGTGGGTAACGGGGACTGAAGCTTTCTTT